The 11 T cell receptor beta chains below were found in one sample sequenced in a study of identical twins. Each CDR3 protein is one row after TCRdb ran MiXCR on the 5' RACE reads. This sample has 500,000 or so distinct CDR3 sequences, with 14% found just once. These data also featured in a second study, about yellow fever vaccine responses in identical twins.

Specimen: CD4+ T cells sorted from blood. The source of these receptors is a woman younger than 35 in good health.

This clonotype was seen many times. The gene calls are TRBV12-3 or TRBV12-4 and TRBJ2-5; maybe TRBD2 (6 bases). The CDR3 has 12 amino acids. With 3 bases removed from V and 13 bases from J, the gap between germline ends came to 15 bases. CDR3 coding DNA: TGTGCCAGCAGTTTTCCCGATACTAGCCCGTACTTC. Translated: CASSFPDTSPYF.

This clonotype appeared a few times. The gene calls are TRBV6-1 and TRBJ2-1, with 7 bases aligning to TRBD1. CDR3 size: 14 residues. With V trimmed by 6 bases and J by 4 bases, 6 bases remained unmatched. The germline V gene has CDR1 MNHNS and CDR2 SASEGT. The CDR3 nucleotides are TGTGCCAGCAGAGGGGACAGTTCGTACAATGAGCAGTTCTTC. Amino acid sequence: CASRGDSSYNEQFF.

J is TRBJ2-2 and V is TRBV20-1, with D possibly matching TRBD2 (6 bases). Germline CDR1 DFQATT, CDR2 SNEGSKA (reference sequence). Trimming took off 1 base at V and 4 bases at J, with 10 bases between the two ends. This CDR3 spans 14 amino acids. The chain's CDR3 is CSARGEVGTGELFF. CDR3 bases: TGCAGTGCTAGAGGGGAGGTGGGCACCGGGGAGCTGTTTTTT.

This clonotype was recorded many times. Written as DNA, the CDR3 is TGTGCCAGCAGTTTAGCGCAGTGGGATACGCAGTATTTT. This gives the protein CASSLAQWDTQYF. The V call is TRBV12-3 or TRBV12-4, the J call TRBJ2-3; D call uncertain. The CDR3 is 13 amino acids. Trimming cost V 0 bases and J 6 bases, with 7 bases left between them.

CDR3 DNA sequence: TGTGCCAGCAGCCCAAAGGTGGCCGCTACCTACGAGCAGTACTTC. Translation: CASSPKVAATYEQYF. The chain is built from TRBV6-1 and TRBJ2-7; D not resolved. V gave up 6 bases and J gave up 2 bases, with 17 bases separating them. The CDR3 covers 15 residues. The germline V gene encodes CDR1 MNHNS and CDR2 SASEGT.

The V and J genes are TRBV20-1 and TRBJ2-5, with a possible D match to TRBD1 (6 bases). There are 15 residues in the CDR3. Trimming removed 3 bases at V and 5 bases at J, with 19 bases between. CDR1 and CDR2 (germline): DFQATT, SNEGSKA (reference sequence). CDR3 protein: CSASPLQGPVETQYF. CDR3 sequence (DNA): TGCAGTGCTAGTCCACTGCAGGGGCCTGTGGAGACCCAGTACTTC.

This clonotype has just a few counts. This CDR3 reads CASSLPPSGGAHNEQFF. In nucleotides, the CDR3 is TGTGCCAGCAGCCTCCCTCCTAGCGGGGGGGCCCACAATGAGCAGTTCTTC. The chain is built from TRBV12-1 and TRBJ2-1; TRBD2 was called by the table and not checked on the DNA. TRBV12-1 is recorded as a pseudogene. CDR3 length: 17 amino acids.

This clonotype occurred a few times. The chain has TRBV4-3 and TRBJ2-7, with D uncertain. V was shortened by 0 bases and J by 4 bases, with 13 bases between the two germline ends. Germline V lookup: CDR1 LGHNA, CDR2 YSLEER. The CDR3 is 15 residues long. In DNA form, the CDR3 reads TGCGCCAGCAGCCAAGATCCAGCCCTAAAATACGAGCAGTACTTC. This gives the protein CASSQDPALKYEQYF.

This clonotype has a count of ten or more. CDR3 loop: CSVGTGGFNQPQHF. The DNA for the CDR3 is TGCAGCGTTGGGACAGGGGGGTTCAATCAGCCCCAGCATTTT. The J gene is TRBJ1-5, the V gene TRBV29-1; 10 bases map to TRBD1. The germline V gene has CDR1 SQVTM and CDR2 ANQGSEA. CDR3 length: 14 amino acids. The junction had 3 bases not matched to a gene; V was cut back by 4 bases and J by 3 bases.

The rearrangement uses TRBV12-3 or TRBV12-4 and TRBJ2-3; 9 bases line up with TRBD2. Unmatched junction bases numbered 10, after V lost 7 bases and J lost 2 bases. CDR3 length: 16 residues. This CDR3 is CASNPGPSGATDTQYF. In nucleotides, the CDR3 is TGTGCCAGCAATCCCGGGCCTAGCGGGGCCACAGATACGCAGTATTTT.

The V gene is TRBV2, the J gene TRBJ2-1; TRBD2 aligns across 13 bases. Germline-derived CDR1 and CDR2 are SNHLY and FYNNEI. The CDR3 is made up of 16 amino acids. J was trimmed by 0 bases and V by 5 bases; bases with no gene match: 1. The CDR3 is CASSRLAGGSYNEQFF. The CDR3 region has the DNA TGTGCCAGCAGTCGACTAGCGGGGGGCTCCTACAATGAGCAGTTCTTC.